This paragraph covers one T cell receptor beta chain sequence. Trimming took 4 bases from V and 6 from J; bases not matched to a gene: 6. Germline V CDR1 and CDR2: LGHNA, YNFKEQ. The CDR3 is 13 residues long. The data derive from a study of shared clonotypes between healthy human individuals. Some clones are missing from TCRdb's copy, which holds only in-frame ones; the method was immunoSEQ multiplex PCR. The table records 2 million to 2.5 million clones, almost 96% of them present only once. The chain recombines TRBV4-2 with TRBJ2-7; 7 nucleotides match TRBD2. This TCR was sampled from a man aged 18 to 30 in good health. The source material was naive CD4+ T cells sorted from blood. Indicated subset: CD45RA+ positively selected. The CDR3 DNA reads TGTGCCAGCAGCCCAAGACTAGCTGGCGAGCAGTACTTC. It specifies CASSPRLAGEQYF.